This is a list of T cell receptor beta chains from one sample in a study of regulatory T cells in long-lasting Graves disease. TCRdb recomputed calls from the multiplex PCR reads with MiXCR, one row per CDR3 protein. This sample has 390,000 or so distinct CDR3 sequences, with roughly 20% found just once. This specimen consisted of peripheral blood mononuclear cells (PBMCs), obtained when the disease was refractory, from a patient treated with antithyroid drugs. These receptors were taken from a middle-aged woman with Graves disease. Each CDR3 is given with its conserved first and last residue. Each record gives: V gene, clone size, J gene, D gene, CDR3 protein, CDR3 DNA. D genes are given only for firm matches. Size is omitted from some rows. Given values are once, few, many or a class for expanded clones.

TRBV5-4,few,TRBJ2-7,.,CASSPDQGSSEQYF,TGTGCCAGCAGCCCGGATCAGGGTAGTAGCGAGCAGTACTTC
TRBV20-1,few,TRBJ2-7,.,CSARDLGGFYEQYF,TGCAGTGCTAGAGATCTCGGTGGGTTCTACGAGCAGTACTTC
TRBV20-1,few,TRBJ2-7,TRBD2,CSAPRPSGAYEQYF,TGCAGTGCTCCCCGCCCTAGCGGAGCCTACGAGCAGTACTTC
TRBV12-3/TRBV12-4,few,TRBJ2-7,TRBD2,CASSLQAGGYEQYF,TGTGCCAGCAGTTTACAAGCGGGGGGCTACGAGCAGTACTTC
TRBV29-1,many,TRBJ2-7,.,CSTSERGGLEEQYF,TGCAGCACCTCCGAGAGGGGAGGATTAGAGGAGCAGTACTTC
TRBV24-1,.,TRBJ2-6,TRBD1,CATSDCRDRDFRLFVPSGANVLTF,TGTGCCACCAGTGATTGCCGGGACAGGGATTTCCGACTCTTCGTCCCCTCTGGGGCCAACGTCCTGACTTTC
TRBV19,.,TRBJ2-7,TRBD1,CASSISGGDSYEQYF,TGTGCCAGTAGTATCTCAGGGGGCGACTCCTACGAGCAGTACTTC
TRBV5-4,.,TRBJ1-6,TRBD1,CASSWDSASPLHF,TGTGCCAGCAGCTGGGACAGCGCTTCACCCCTCCACTTT
TRBV25-1,.,TRBJ2-2,TRBD1,CASSEWGQGNTGELFF,TGTGCCAGCAGTGAATGGGGACAGGGGAACACCGGGGAGCTGTTTTTT
TRBV6-1,.,TRBJ1-1,.,CASSDRLRQINTEAFF,TGTGCCAGCAGTGACAGATTGCGACAGATAAACACTGAAGCTTTCTTT
TRBV19,once,TRBJ2-1,.,CASSLGPNEQFF,TGTGCCAGTAGTTTAGGGCCGAATGAGCAGTTCTTC
TRBV28,.,TRBJ2-7,.,CASSQAAGQPSSYEQYF,TGTGCCAGCAGCCAAGCCGCCGGACAGCCCTCCTCCTACGAGCAGTACTTC
TRBV6-4,.,TRBJ2-1,TRBD1,CASSDYGTGLNEQFF,TGTGCCAGCAGTGACTATGGGACAGGCTTGAATGAGCAGTTCTTC
TRBV5-1,.,TRBJ1-1,.,CASSSEGRAFF,TGCGCCAGCAGCTCGGAGGGCCGGGCTTTCTTT
TRBV20-1,many,TRBJ2-5,.,CSASSFRQETQYF,TGCAGTGCTAGTTCGTTTAGACAAGAGACCCAGTACTTC
TRBV19,many,TRBJ2-7,TRBD1,CASSNGQGYEQYF,TGTGCCAGTAGTAACGGACAGGGGTACGAGCAGTACTTC
TRBV19,.,TRBJ1-5,.,CASTSSDRRNQPQHF,TGTGCCAGTACCTCGTCGGACCGTCGTAATCAGCCCCAGCATTTT
TRBV28,many,TRBJ1-6,.,CASSTQVLYNSPLHF,TGTGCCAGCAGTACCCAGGTTCTCTATAATTCACCCCTCCACTTT
TRBV12-3/TRBV12-4,many,TRBJ2-7,.,CASSPFTGSSYEQYF,TGTGCCAGCAGTCCCTTCACAGGAAGCTCCTACGAGCAGTACTTC
TRBV20-1,few,TRBJ2-3,.,CSAARDTQYF,TGCAGTGCTGCCCGGGATACGCAGTATTTT
TRBV28,many,TRBJ2-7,TRBD2,CASSFYLSLRLAGDNYEQYF,TGTGCCAGCAGTTTTTACCTCTCCCTGCGACTAGCGGGGGACAATTACGAGCAGTACTTC
TRBV28,.,TRBJ2-4,TRBD2,CASSEPGTSGRELNIQYF,TGTGCCAGCAGTGAACCCGGGACTAGCGGGAGGGAATTGAACATTCAGTACTTC
TRBV11-2,many,TRBJ2-2,.,CASSPGVSTGELFF,TGTGCCAGCAGCCCCGGAGTTTCCACCGGGGAGCTGTTTTTT
TRBV11-2,few,TRBJ2-1,TRBD2,CASCGLAGLSSYNEQFF,TGTGCCAGCTGCGGACTAGCGGGATTGAGCTCCTACAATGAGCAGTTCTTC
TRBV10-3,many,TRBJ2-7,TRBD1,CATWDSSYEQYF,TGTGCCACTTGGGACAGCTCCTACGAGCAGTACTTC
TRBV12-3/TRBV12-4,few,TRBJ2-3,.,CASSHQGTDTQYF,TGTGCCAGCAGTCATCAAGGCACAGATACGCAGTATTTT
TRBV2,many,TRBJ1-2,.,CASSEPGNYGYTF,TGTGCCAGCAGTGAACCGGGGAACTATGGCTACACCTTC
TRBV7-9,.,TRBJ1-6,TRBD1,CASSLKGANSPLHF,TGTGCCAGCAGCTTGAAGGGGGCGAATTCACCCCTCCACTTT
TRBV7-8,many,TRBJ1-6,.,CASSLTYREVSSPLHF,TGTGCCAGCAGCCTAACCTACAGGGAAGTTAGCTCACCCCTCCACTTT
TRBV20-1,many,TRBJ2-5,.,CSARDGPTGETQYF,TGCAGTGCTAGGGACGGGCCCACGGGAGAGACCCAGTACTTC
TRBV30,.,TRBJ2-7,TRBD1,CAWGTAIEQYF,TGTGCCTGGGGGACAGCGATCGAGCAGTACTTC